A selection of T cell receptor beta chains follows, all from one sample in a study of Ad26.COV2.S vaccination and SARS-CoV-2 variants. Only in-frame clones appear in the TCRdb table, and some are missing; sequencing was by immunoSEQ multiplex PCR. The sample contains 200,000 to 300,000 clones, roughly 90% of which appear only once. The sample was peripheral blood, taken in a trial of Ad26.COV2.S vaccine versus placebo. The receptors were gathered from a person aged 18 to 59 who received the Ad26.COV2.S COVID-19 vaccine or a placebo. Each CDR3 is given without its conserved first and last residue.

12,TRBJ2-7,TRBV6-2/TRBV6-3,ASSFEGPTYEQY
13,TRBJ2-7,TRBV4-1,ASSQEGGLGNEQY
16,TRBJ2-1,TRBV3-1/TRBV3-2,ASSPPGLAGITYNEQF
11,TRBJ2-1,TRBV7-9,ASSPTQYNEQF
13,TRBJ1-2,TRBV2,ASSEGAWANYGYT
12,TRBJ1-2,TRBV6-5,ASSSDWGDLGYT
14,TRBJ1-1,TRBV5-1,ASTTGPGTGGTEAF
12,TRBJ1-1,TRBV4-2,ASSEARGRAVAF
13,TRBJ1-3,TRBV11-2,ASSQESGRGNTIY
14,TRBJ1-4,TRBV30,AWSVPAPGGDEKLF
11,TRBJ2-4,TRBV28,ASSRGDRNIQY
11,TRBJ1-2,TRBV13,ATGDREDYGYT
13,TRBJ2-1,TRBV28,ASSSGQSSYNEQF
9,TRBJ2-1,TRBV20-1,SAPRPPEQF
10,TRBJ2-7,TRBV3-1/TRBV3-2,ASSPNLYEQY
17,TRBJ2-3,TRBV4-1,ASRLAAILTSGGTDTQY
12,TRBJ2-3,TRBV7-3,ASSLNRGPDTQY
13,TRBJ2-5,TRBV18,ASSPPTGGKETQY